This T cell receptor beta chain was captured by sequencing in a study of post-analysis software for immune sequencing data. Study at large: In terms of disease course, relapsing-remitting, secondary progressive and progressive-relapsing multiple sclerosis were included.

Turning to this clonotype: Its antigen remains unidentified.

Libraries were made from TCR beta cDNA, and they carried unique molecular identifiers. The T cell input of about 0.95 to 11 million gave about half a million cDNA molecules. TCRdb analysed the PCR reads with MiXCR anew, one entry per CDR3 protein. The sample lists hundreds of thousands of distinct CDR3 sequences, 55% to 70% occurring once. Trimming shortened V by 1 base and J by 4 bases, and 8 bases separated the two germline ends. Germline CDR1 reads SQVTM; CDR2 reads ANQGSEA. The CDR3 runs 13 residues. Study observations and caveats: Versus controls, multiple sclerosis patients showed significantly lower diversity (normalized Chao1). Several TRBV segments were more frequent in patients than controls; TRBV5-6, TRBV5-1 and TRBV20-1 belonged to this group. Samples prepared in the same batch strongly co-clustered by F measure.

This chain links TRBV29-1 with TRBJ2-1; D is unresolved. Sequenced: blood. This clonotype was obtained from a girl aged 2 to 10 with multiple sclerosis. The chain's CDR3 is CSVEVISYNEQFF. The CDR3, as DNA: TGCAGCGTTGAAGTAATCAGTTACAATGAGCAGTTCTTC.